A single sample gave rise to the 10 T cell receptor beta chains below, sequenced in a study of cytomegalovirus exposure and HLA in healthy donors. Vbeta (60) and Jbeta (13) primers were used in the PCR. The data were produced by immunoSEQ multiplex PCR, yet TCRdb's version contains in-frame clones alone and is incomplete. The repertoire includes 130,000 or so clones, around 8.5% of them detected once, and 4.5% to 5.5% sits in the top ten. Source material: PBMCs. The receptors were sampled from a man aged 35 to 55 in good health and CMV-seronegative.

The chain is built from TRBV4-1 and TRBJ2-7; D possibly corresponds to TRBD2 (6 bases). The CDR3 has 15 residues. V gave up 3 bases and J gave up 3 bases, with 15 bases separating them. The germline gives CDR1 MGHRA, CDR2 YSYEKL. The CDR3 sequence is CASSHAPGTGYEQYF. DNA for the CDR3: TGCGCCAGCAGCCATGCTCCCGGGACTGGCTACGAGCAGTACTTC.

The rearrangement uses TRBV29-1 and TRBJ2-7, with 12 positions matching TRBD1. The germline gives CDR1 SQVTM, CDR2 ANQGSEA. V was pared by 3 bases and J by 4 bases, with 7 bases of the junction left unmatched. The CDR3 totals 15 residues. As DNA, the CDR3 is TGCAGCGTTGACTCCGGGACAGGGGGCGCTTACGAGCAGTACTTC. Amino acid sequence: CSVDSGTGGAYEQYF.

The chain links TRBV19 to TRBJ1-2; D possibly corresponds to TRBD1 (5 bases). The CDR3 is 15 residues long. Per germline, CDR1 LNHDA and CDR2 SQIVND (reference sequence). The V and J ends lost 5 bases and 2 bases respectively, with 15 bases between them. For the CDR3, the DNA is TGTGCCAGTAGTCACTTCGACAGTAGGAACTATGGCTACACCTTC. Its translation: CASSHFDSRNYGYTF.

The chain is built from TRBV28 and TRBJ2-3; TRBD2 is a possible D gene (7 bases). The V gene lost 7 bases and the J gene lost 6 bases, with 17 bases spanning the gap. The CDR3 loop spans 14 amino acids. Germline CDR1 MDHEN, CDR2 SYDVKM. For the CDR3, the DNA is TGTGCCAGCACTGAAGGGGGGGCGGGGGATACGCAGTATTTT. Translation: CASTEGGAGDTQYF.

The CDR3 here is CASSSRQSSYNSPLHF. The CDR3 DNA follows: TGTGCCAGTAGTTCCCGACAAAGCTCCTATAATTCACCCCTCCACTTT. This chain connects TRBV19 to TRBJ1-6, with D unresolved. The CDR3 is 16 amino acids. Per the germline V gene, CDR1 is LNHDA and CDR2 is SQIVND (reference sequence). The V gene lost 5 bases and the J gene lost 0 bases, with 11 bases spanning the gap.

There are a few counts of this clone. The CDR3 nucleotides read TGTGCCAGCAGCCCAAGCGGGGGGCGAGGAAGAGCACTGGCAGAGACCCAGTACTTC. Amino acids: CASSPSGGRGRALAETQYF. The chain joins TRBV27 to TRBJ2-5; 9 positions match TRBD2. V lost 6 bases to trimming and J lost 4 bases; unmatched junction nucleotides: 21. CDR1 MNHEY and CDR2 SMNVEV come from the germline V gene (reference sequence). The CDR3 is made up of 19 amino acids.

The J gene is TRBJ1-1, the V gene TRBV5-1; D not resolved. The CDR3 consists of 14 residues. CDR1 is SGHRS and CDR2 is YFSETQ in the germline V gene. The V end lost 0 bases, the J end lost 4 bases, and 10 bases lay between the germline ends. CDR3 loop: CASSLGAGTTEAFF. CDR3 bases: TGCGCCAGCAGCTTGGGTGCAGGAACCACTGAAGCTTTCTTT. Based on the CDR3 plus reference TRBV5-1 and TRBJ1-1, the full variable domain is KAGVTQTPRYLIKTRGQQVTLSCSPISGHRSVSWYQQTPGQGLQFLFEYFSETQRNKGNFPGRFSGRQFSNSRSEMNVSTLELGDSALYLCASSLGAGTTEAFFGQGTRLTVV.

The rearrangement uses TRBV6-6 and TRBJ2-7, with a tentative D call TRBD2 (6 bases). Trimming cost V 2 bases and J 0 bases, with 11 bases left between them. The V gene's germline CDR1 is MNHNY and CDR2 SVGAGI (reference sequence). This CDR3 contains 15 residues. The CDR3 here is CASSYGGFLSYEQYF. The CDR3 DNA is TGTGCCAGCAGTTACGGGGGGTTCCTCTCCTACGAGCAGTACTTC.

The chain uses TRBV10-2 and TRBJ1-6; D not certain. Germline values: CDR1 WSHSY, CDR2 SAAADI. This CDR3 region has 13 residues. V dropped 6 bases and J dropped 7 bases, with 10 bases sitting between them. The CDR3 region is CASRRSANSPLHF. In nucleotides, the CDR3 is TGCGCCAGCAGGCGGTCAGCAAATTCACCCCTCCACTTT.

This clone was seen a few times. The chain links TRBV4-1 to TRBJ2-7, with D maybe TRBD2 (5 bases). The CDR3 has 14 residues. Trimming cost V 3 bases and J 3 bases, with 12 bases left between them. The V gene's germline CDR1 is MGHRA and CDR2 YSYEKL. CDR3 sequence: CASSQAGIRYEQYF. The DNA of the CDR3 is TGCGCCAGCAGCCAGGCCGGGATTCGCTACGAGCAGTACTTC.